This T cell receptor (beta chain) was retrieved from a study of T cell repertoires in cytomegalovirus infection. Germline V gene data show CDR1 as DFQATT and CDR2 as SNEGSKA (reference sequence). Trimming left V 0 bases short and J 7 bases short, with 18 bases between. The CDR3 is 16 amino acids. Via MiXCR, TCRdb re-called the reads, giving one row per CDR3 protein. The sample includes about 350,000 distinct CDR3 sequences, just under 35% of them seen just once. This clonotype was picked up a small number of times. Its specificity is not known. The material was cultured PBMCs, obtained from culture after CMV antigen stimulation. V and J are TRBV20-1 and TRBJ2-2; maybe TRBD1 (6 bases). The sequence was obtained from a human donor in good health (CMV status not recorded). Some clones in this sample may be carry-over from other donors' samples. The CDR3 DNA is TGCAGTGCTAGAGATCATAGCGCCAAAGGGGGCGGGGAGCTGTTTTTT. This codes for CSARDHSAKGGGELFF.